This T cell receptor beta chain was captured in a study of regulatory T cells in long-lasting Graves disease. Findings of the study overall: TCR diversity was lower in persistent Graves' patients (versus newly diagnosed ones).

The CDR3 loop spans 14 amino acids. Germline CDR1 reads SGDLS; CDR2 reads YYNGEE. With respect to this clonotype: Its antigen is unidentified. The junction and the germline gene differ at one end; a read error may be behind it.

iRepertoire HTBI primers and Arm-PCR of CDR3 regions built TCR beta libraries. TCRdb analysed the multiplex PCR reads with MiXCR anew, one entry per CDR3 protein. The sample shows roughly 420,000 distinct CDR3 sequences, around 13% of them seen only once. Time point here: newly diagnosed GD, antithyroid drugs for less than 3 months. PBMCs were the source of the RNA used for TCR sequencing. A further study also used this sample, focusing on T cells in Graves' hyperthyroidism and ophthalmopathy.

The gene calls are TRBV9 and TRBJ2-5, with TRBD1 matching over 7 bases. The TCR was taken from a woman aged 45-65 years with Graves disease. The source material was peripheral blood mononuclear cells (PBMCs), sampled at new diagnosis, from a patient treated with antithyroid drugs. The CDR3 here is CASSPRDSQETRYF. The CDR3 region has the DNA TGTGCCAGCAGCCCCCGGGACAGCCAAGAGACCCGGTACTTC.